Shown below are 5 T cell receptor beta chains from a single sample sequenced in a study of CD8 T cells in ankylosing spondylitis. These TCRs are of unknown antigen specificity. Study observations and caveats: Made up of fewer than 10 highly homologous variants, a TCR beta motif appeared characteristic of ankylosing spondylitis blood.

Via MiXCR, TCRdb re-called the 5' RACE reads, giving one row per CDR3 protein. The sample has around 440,000 distinct CDR3 sequences, roughly 18% seen once. Input material: blood, either unsorted or a sorted T cell fraction (not recorded which). Source of these receptors: a male donor with ankylosing spondylitis.

J is TRBJ2-7 and V is TRBV7-2, with TRBD2 matching 10 bases. The CDR3 totals 15 residues. J was trimmed by 7 bases and V by 1 base; bases with no gene match: 7. Germline V gene data show CDR1 as SGHTA and CDR2 as FQGNSA. As DNA, the CDR3 is TGTGCCAGCAGCTTAGAGCTAGCGGGAGACCGGGAGCAGTACTTC. It codes for CASSLELAGDREQYF.

This clonotype turned up a few times. The V call is TRBV7-8, the J call TRBJ2-5; TRBD2 matches 13 bases. CDR3 length equals 18 residues. Germline V gene data show CDR1 as SGHVS and CDR2 as FQNEAQ. With 4 bases clipped from V and 7 bases from J, the junction kept 15 bases outside the gene matches. CDR3 in DNA: TGTGCCAGCAGCTCCAATATAGGGACTAGCGGGAACTGGGGGACCCAGTACTTC. This gives the protein CASSSNIGTSGNWGTQYF.

Only a few counts were recorded for this clonotype. The rearrangement joins TRBV7-3 to TRBJ2-3, with a weak D call TRBD1 (5 bases). V lost 2 bases to trimming and J lost 0 bases, with 9 bases between them. CDR3 length equals 15 residues. In germline, CDR1 is SGHTA, CDR2 FQGTGA. In DNA, the CDR3 is TGTGCCAGCAGCTTAGGACACTTCAGCACAGATACGCAGTATTTT. This gives the protein CASSLGHFSTDTQYF. Filled out from reference TRBV7-3 and TRBJ2-3, the complete variable domain reads GAGVSQTPSNKVTEKGKYVELRCDPISGHTALYWYRQSLGQGPEFLIYFQGTGAADDSGLPNDRFFAVRPEGSVSTLKIQRTERGDSAVYLCASSLGHFSTDTQYFGPGTRLTVL.

This clonotype was counted between two and nine times. CDR3 DNA: TGTGCCAGCAGCAGGACGGTTGACTATGGCTACACCTTC. Its translation is CASSRTVDYGYTF. The rearrangement uses TRBV6-1 and TRBJ1-2; unclear D gene. V lost 6 bases and J lost 3, with 11 bases in between. Looked up from germline, CDR1 is MNHNS and CDR2 is SASEGT. The CDR3 has 13 amino acids.

The chain joins TRBV7-2 to TRBJ2-3; 11 bases are shared with TRBD2. CDR1 and CDR2 (germline): SGHTA, FQGNSA. This CDR3 is built from 15 residues. The trim removed 1 base at V and 5 bases at J, leaving 2 bases unmatched. DNA of the CDR3: TGTGCCAGCAGCTTAGTAGCGGGAGGGGTAGATACGCAGTATTTT. Its translation is CASSLVAGGVDTQYF.